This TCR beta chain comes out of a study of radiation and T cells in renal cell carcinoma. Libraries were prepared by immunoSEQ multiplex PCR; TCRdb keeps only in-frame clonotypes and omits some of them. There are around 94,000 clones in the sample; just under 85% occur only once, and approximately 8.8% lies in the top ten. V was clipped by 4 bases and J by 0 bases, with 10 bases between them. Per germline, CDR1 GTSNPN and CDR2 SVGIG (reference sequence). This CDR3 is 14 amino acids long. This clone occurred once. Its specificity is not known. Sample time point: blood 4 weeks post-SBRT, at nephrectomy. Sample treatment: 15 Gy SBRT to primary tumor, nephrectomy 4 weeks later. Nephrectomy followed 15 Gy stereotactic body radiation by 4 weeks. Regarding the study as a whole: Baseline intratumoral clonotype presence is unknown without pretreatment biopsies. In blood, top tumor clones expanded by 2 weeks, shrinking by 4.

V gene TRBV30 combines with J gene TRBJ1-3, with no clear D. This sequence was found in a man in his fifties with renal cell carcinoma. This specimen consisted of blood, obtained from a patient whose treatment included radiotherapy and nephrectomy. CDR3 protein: CAWNLYSSGNTIYF. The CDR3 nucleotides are TGTGCCTGGAACCTATACAGCTCTGGAAACACCATATATTTT.